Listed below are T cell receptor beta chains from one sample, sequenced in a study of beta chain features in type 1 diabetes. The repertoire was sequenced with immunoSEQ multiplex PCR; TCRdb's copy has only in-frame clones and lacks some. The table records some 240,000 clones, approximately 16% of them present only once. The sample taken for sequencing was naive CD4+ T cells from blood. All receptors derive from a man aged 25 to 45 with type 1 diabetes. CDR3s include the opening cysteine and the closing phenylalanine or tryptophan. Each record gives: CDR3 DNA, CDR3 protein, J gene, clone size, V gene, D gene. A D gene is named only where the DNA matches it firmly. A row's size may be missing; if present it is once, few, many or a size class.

CDR3nt: TGTGCCAGCAGTTTATGGGGGAACAATGAGCAGTTCTTC; CDR3aa: CASSLWGNNEQFF; j_gene: TRBJ2-1; abundance: NA; v_gene: TRBV27; d_gene: NA
CDR3nt: TGTGCCAGCAGCTTAGTGGTGGGGCGAGTTGAGACCCAGTACTTC; CDR3aa: CASSLVVGRVETQYF; j_gene: TRBJ2-5; abundance: NA; v_gene: TRBV11-2; d_gene: NA
CDR3nt: TGTGCCAGCAGCCAACTACAGGGGATACTCGGGGAGACCCAGTACTTC; CDR3aa: CASSQLQGILGETQYF; j_gene: TRBJ2-5; abundance: NA; v_gene: TRBV7-9; d_gene: TRBD1
CDR3nt: TGCAGCGTTGAGTTGTTGGGGGGAAACCTATATACGCAGTATTTT; CDR3aa: CSVELLGGNLYTQYF; j_gene: TRBJ2-3; abundance: few; v_gene: TRBV29-1; d_gene: NA
CDR3nt: TGCAGCGTTGTGAATTTCGCAGGAGTTAACACTGAAGCTTTCTTT; CDR3aa: CSVVNFAGVNTEAFF; j_gene: TRBJ1-1; abundance: NA; v_gene: TRBV29-1; d_gene: NA
CDR3nt: TGTGCCAGCAGCGTAGGGGAAGAGACCCAGTACTTC; CDR3aa: CASSVGEETQYF; j_gene: TRBJ2-5; abundance: NA; v_gene: TRBV9; d_gene: NA
CDR3nt: TGTGCCAGCGGGGACACAGATACGCAGTATTTT; CDR3aa: CASGDTDTQYF; j_gene: TRBJ2-3; abundance: NA; v_gene: TRBV2; d_gene: NA
CDR3nt: TGTGCCAGCAGCTTAGGCTTTAGGGGTTCCTACGAGCAGTACTTC; CDR3aa: CASSLGFRGSYEQYF; j_gene: TRBJ2-7; abundance: NA; v_gene: TRBV7-9; d_gene: NA
CDR3nt: TGCAGCGTTGTCACCCTAGCTGGAGAGACCCAGTACTTC; CDR3aa: CSVVTLAGETQYF; j_gene: TRBJ2-5; abundance: few; v_gene: TRBV29-1; d_gene: NA
CDR3nt: TGTGCCAGCAGGTCCAGACTAGAGCAGTTCTTC; CDR3aa: CASRSRLEQFF; j_gene: TRBJ2-1; abundance: NA; v_gene: TRBV6-5; d_gene: NA
CDR3nt: TGTGCCAGCAGCTTACCTAGCGGAGGAACAGATACGCAGTATTTT; CDR3aa: CASSLPSGGTDTQYF; j_gene: TRBJ2-3; abundance: NA; v_gene: TRBV7-9; d_gene: TRBD2
CDR3nt: TGTGCCAGCAGTCTGGACCCGCGACACAATGAGCAGTTCTTC; CDR3aa: CASSLDPRHNEQFF; j_gene: TRBJ2-1; abundance: NA; v_gene: TRBV11-2; d_gene: NA
CDR3nt: TGCGCCAGCAGCCAAGTAGGGCGGAGTAGCAATCAGCCCCAGCATTTT; CDR3aa: CASSQVGRSSNQPQHF; j_gene: TRBJ1-5; abundance: NA; v_gene: TRBV4-1; d_gene: NA
CDR3nt: TGTGCCAGCAGCCCGTCCTATCTAAACTATGGCTACACCTTC; CDR3aa: CASSPSYLNYGYTF; j_gene: TRBJ1-2; abundance: NA; v_gene: TRBV4-2; d_gene: NA
CDR3nt: TGTGCCTGGAGTCTCGGGAATGAAAAACTGTTTTTT; CDR3aa: CAWSLGNEKLFF; j_gene: TRBJ1-4; abundance: few; v_gene: TRBV30; d_gene: NA
CDR3nt: TGTGCCAGCAGTTTATTTTCAGTCAGCTCCTACAATGAGCAGTTCTTC; CDR3aa: CASSLFSVSSYNEQFF; j_gene: TRBJ2-1; abundance: few; v_gene: TRBV27; d_gene: NA
CDR3nt: TGTGCCAGCAGCTTAGCGGGTCAGGGCGTGAATGAAAAACTGTTTTTT; CDR3aa: CASSLAGQGVNEKLFF; j_gene: TRBJ1-4; abundance: few; v_gene: TRBV7-9; d_gene: NA
CDR3nt: TGCAGCGTACGGAGAGCCGAAGAGACCCAGTACTTC; CDR3aa: CSVRRAEETQYF; j_gene: TRBJ2-5; abundance: NA; v_gene: TRBV29-1; d_gene: NA
CDR3nt: TGTGCCAGCAGCTTACTGGGCGGTGAGCAGTTCTTC; CDR3aa: CASSLLGGEQFF; j_gene: TRBJ2-1; abundance: few; v_gene: TRBV7-2; d_gene: NA
CDR3nt: TGTGCCAGCAGCTTTTCTAGCGGGAGCGAGCAGTACTTC; CDR3aa: CASSFSSGSEQYF; j_gene: TRBJ2-7; abundance: NA; v_gene: TRBV7-2; d_gene: TRBD2
CDR3nt: TGTGCCAGCAGCGCGGGACGGAACTCCTACGAGCAGTACTTC; CDR3aa: CASSAGRNSYEQYF; j_gene: TRBJ2-7; abundance: NA; v_gene: TRBV7-2; d_gene: NA
CDR3nt: TGCAGTGCAGGCTACGAGCAGTACTTC; CDR3aa: CSAGYEQYF; j_gene: TRBJ2-7; abundance: few; v_gene: TRBV20-1; d_gene: NA
CDR3nt: TGTGCCAGTAGTAAAACAGGGGGGCGCAATCAGCCCCAGCATTTT; CDR3aa: CASSKTGGRNQPQHF; j_gene: TRBJ1-5; abundance: few; v_gene: TRBV19; d_gene: TRBD1
CDR3nt: TGTGCCAGCAGCTTCGGAGGGACTAGCGGCCCCAATGAGCAGTTCTTC; CDR3aa: CASSFGGTSGPNEQFF; j_gene: TRBJ2-1; abundance: NA; v_gene: TRBV7-9; d_gene: TRBD2
CDR3nt: TGTGCCTGGAGTTGGGGACAGGGCTACGAGCAGTACTTC; CDR3aa: CAWSWGQGYEQYF; j_gene: TRBJ2-7; abundance: few; v_gene: TRBV30; d_gene: TRBD1
CDR3nt: TGTGCCACCTCAGACAGGGGCTATGGCTACACCTTC; CDR3aa: CATSDRGYGYTF; j_gene: TRBJ1-2; abundance: NA; v_gene: TRBV7-2; d_gene: TRBD1
CDR3nt: TGCAGCGTTGTTCCTCAAGGGTCCCTCCTGGGTAACTATGGCTACACCTTC; CDR3aa: CSVVPQGSLLGNYGYTF; j_gene: TRBJ1-2; abundance: few; v_gene: TRBV29-1; d_gene: NA
CDR3nt: TGTGCCAGCAGTTCCCCTCGTGACGAGCAGTACTTC; CDR3aa: CASSSPRDEQYF; j_gene: TRBJ2-7; abundance: few; v_gene: TRBV28; d_gene: NA
CDR3nt: TGTGCCAGCAGCTTAGGTTACGCCACAGATACGCAGTATTTT; CDR3aa: CASSLGYATDTQYF; j_gene: TRBJ2-3; abundance: NA; v_gene: TRBV7-2; d_gene: NA